The rows below give T cell receptor beta chains drawn from one sample of a study of immune heterogeneity within non-small cell lung tumors. One entry per CDR3 protein, called by TCRdb with MiXCR from the multiplex PCR reads. The sample gives about 15,000 distinct CDR3 sequences, roughly 29% of which show up once; 4% is in the top ten. Sequenced input: lung tumor tissue. The receptor source for this set is a man in his forties or fifties with non-small cell lung cancer. The conserved cysteine and the conserved F or W are not part of the CDR3 here.

TRBV5-1	TRBJ1-1	ASSPGTGEGTEAF
TRBV19	TRBJ1-6	ASSPQGTDNSPLH
TRBV6-1	TRBJ2-7	ASRLAGGPYEQY
TRBV12-3/TRBV12-4	TRBJ1-1	ASSLSYWNTEAF
TRBV30	TRBJ2-7	AWSVRRLAERFFYEQY
TRBV20-1	TRBJ2-1	SALRTSGSLHNEQF
TRBV19	TRBJ2-4	ASSRDFSNIQY
TRBV18	TRBJ2-7	SSSPGTASYEQY
TRBV3-1	TRBJ1-1	ASRHTGLMNTEAF
TRBV29-1	TRBJ1-5	SVAGNLNQPQH
TRBV10-3	TRBJ2-2	ATTDRGPGELF
TRBV7-8	TRBJ1-1	ASSPTQGTNTEAF
TRBV7-2	TRBJ2-5	ASSLSSGSWETQY
TRBV11-3	TRBJ1-1	ASSRTGALNTEAF
TRBV19	TRBJ2-1	ASSPQGNEQF
TRBV20-1	TRBJ2-1	SASFGDYNEQF
TRBV13	TRBJ2-7	ASSLDRDQY
TRBV29-1	TRBJ1-5	SVGGWGNQPQH
TRBV11-2	TRBJ2-7	ASSLVGEVQY
TRBV18	TRBJ1-1	ASSANRRDTEAF
TRBV12-3/TRBV12-4	TRBJ2-1	ASSLQLGGEQF
TRBV20-1	TRBJ2-2	SARRMEAGELF
TRBV7-3	TRBJ2-3	ASSYARNTDTQY
TRBV6-1	TRBJ1-2	ASTPGGSSYGYT
TRBV6-1	TRBJ1-2	ASRAGMASQGYT
TRBV7-8	TRBJ2-5	ASSSANKYQETQY
TRBV20-1	TRBJ2-2	SARGPREVPPNTGELF
TRBV5-1	TRBJ1-2	ASSLSRTGSYGYT
TRBV19	TRBJ2-5	ASSITTWGEETQY
TRBV5-1	TRBJ2-1	ASSFDYNEQF
TRBV7-9	TRBJ1-5	ASSSGRFDQPQH
TRBV3-1	TRBJ1-2	ASSQSRRDYT
TRBV19	TRBJ1-1	ASRIRAENTEAF
TRBV13	TRBJ2-5	ASSLGLGLAGEVEESQY
TRBV6-1	TRBJ2-1	ASRSDSQFTNEQF
TRBV25-1	TRBJ2-1	ARSREGPSSYNEQF
TRBV15	TRBJ1-2	ATSRERAGGRFNYGYT
TRBV6-1	TRBJ1-2	ASSPRTGGAHIYGYT
TRBV6-1	TRBJ1-4	ASSGETVGV
TRBV27	TRBJ2-7	ASSLNSQGAYYEQY
TRBV2	TRBJ2-2	ASSEGRGELF